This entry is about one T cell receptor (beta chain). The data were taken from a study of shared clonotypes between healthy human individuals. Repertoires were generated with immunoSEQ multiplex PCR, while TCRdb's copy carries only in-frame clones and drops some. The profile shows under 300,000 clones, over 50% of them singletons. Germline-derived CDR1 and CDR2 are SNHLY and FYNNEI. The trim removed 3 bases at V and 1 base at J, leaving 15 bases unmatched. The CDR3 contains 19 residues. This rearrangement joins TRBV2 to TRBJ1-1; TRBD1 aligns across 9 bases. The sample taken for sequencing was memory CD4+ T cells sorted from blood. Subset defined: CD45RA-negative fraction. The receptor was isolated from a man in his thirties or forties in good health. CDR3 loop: CASSEGQGVFQVRNTEAFF. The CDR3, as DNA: TGTGCCAGCAGTGAGGGACAGGGAGTTTTTCAAGTTAGGAACACTGAAGCTTTCTTT.